A single sample gave rise to the 32 T cell receptor beta chains below, sequenced in a study of cytomegalovirus exposure and HLA in healthy donors (dated by TCRdb to 2017 to 2019). Library creation used the immunoSEQ multiplex PCR assay. The multiplex PCR relied on a mix of 60 forward primers for TCR Vbeta segments and 13 reverse primers for TCR Jbeta segments. TCRdb carries this immuneACCESS record with in-frame sequences only. Its versions omit some clonotypes, under half of them owing to an unresolved V gene in the studies checked, with the rest unexplained. The sample table records approximately 120,000 clones; 70% to 80% of these occur just once. The top ten constitute approximately 2% of the sample. Sequenced input: PBMCs. These receptors came from a man in his fifties in good health and CMV-seronegative.

The chain carries TRBV28 and TRBJ2-7, with TRBD1 matching over 7 bases. This CDR3 comprises 14 residues. Losses at the gene ends were 5 bases for V and 0 bases for J; bases not matched to a gene: 4. Germline V gene sequence: CDR1 MDHEN, CDR2 SYDVKM. Written as DNA, the CDR3 is TGTGCCAGCAGTGGACGACAGGGCTCCTACGAGCAGTACTTC. Protein sequence: CASSGRQGSYEQYF.

This sequence joins TRBV7-8 and TRBJ1-1, with TRBD1 as a possible D gene (5 bases). This CDR3 comprises 14 residues. Germline loops: CDR1 SGHVS, CDR2 FQNEAQ. V lost 5 bases and J 4 bases, leaving 14 bases between the germline ends. CDR3 bases: TGTGCCAGCAGCACACGGGGGTTGGGCACTGAAGCTTTCTTT. Protein: CASSTRGLGTEAFF.

This chain joins TRBV11-2 and TRBJ2-7; possible D gene TRBD1, 5 bases. Trimming cost V 1 base and J 2 bases, with 6 bases left between them. The CDR3 loop spans 13 amino acids. Germline V gives CDR1 SGHAT, CDR2 FQNNGV. The CDR3 DNA reads as TGTGCCAGCAGCTTAGTCAGGGCCTACGAGCAGTACTTC. Translated: CASSLVRAYEQYF.

The V call is TRBV9, the J call TRBJ2-3, with 8 bases lining up with TRBD1. This CDR3 contains 13 residues. J was trimmed by 5 bases and V by 4 bases; bases with no gene match: 3. Germline CDR1 is SGDLS and CDR2 is YYNGEE. The CDR3 DNA reads TGTGCCAGCAGCCCTACAGGGGGAGATACGCAGTATTTT. This translates into CASSPTGGDTQYF. Filled out from reference TRBV9 and TRBJ2-3, the complete variable domain reads DSGVTQTPKHLITATGQRVTLRCSPRSGDLSVYWYQQSLDQGLQFLIQYYNGEERAKGNILERFSAQQFPDLHSELNLSSLELGDSALYFCASSPTGGDTQYFGPGTRLTVL.

This clone was picked up one time. The DNA of the CDR3 is TGTGCCAGCAGTGCCGGCAGGGGTAGCTACGAGCAGTACTTC. This gives the protein CASSAGRGSYEQYF. The chain combines TRBV2 with TRBJ2-7; a weak D match, TRBD1 (6 bases). The CDR3 consists of 14 residues. Trimming pared 4 bases from V and 3 bases from J, leaving 13 bases between. CDR1 and CDR2 (germline): SNHLY, FYNNEI.

This rearrangement joins TRBV29-1 to TRBJ2-1, with TRBD2 identical over 16 bases. The germline V gene has CDR1 SQVTM and CDR2 ANQGSEA. Losses at the gene ends were 6 bases for V and 7 bases for J; bases not matched to a gene: 0. CDR3 length equals 13 residues. In DNA, the CDR3 is TGCAGCGTGGGACTAGCGGGGGGGAATGAGCAGTTCTTC. Translation: CSVGLAGGNEQFF.

The chain joins TRBV5-1 to TRBJ1-5; D is uncertain. From germline, CDR1 is SGHRS and CDR2 YFSETQ. V lost 0 bases and J 1 base, leaving 8 bases between the germline ends. The CDR3 sequence is 15 residues long. The CDR3 nucleotides are TGCGCCAGCAGCTTGGTCCCGGGGAGCAATCAGCCCCAGCATTTT. Translation: CASSLVPGSNQPQHF.

The chain combines TRBV9 with TRBJ2-5, with D maybe TRBD2 (5 bases). V was cut by 0 bases and J by 4 bases, with 13 bases left in between. The V gene's germline CDR1 is SGDLS and CDR2 YYNGEE. The CDR3 is made up of 15 amino acids. CDR3 protein: CASSVGRWETETQYF. CDR3 bases: TGTGCCAGCAGCGTAGGGCGGTGGGAGACAGAGACCCAGTACTTC.

The chain joins TRBV6-6 to TRBJ1-2; 7 bases line up with TRBD1. Unmatched junction bases numbered 6, after V lost 6 bases and J lost 5 bases. This CDR3 contains 13 residues. Germline values: CDR1 MNHNY, CDR2 SVGAGI (reference sequence). CDR3 in amino acids: CASSPDREYGYTF. The CDR3 DNA reads as TGTGCCAGCAGCCCCGACAGGGAGTATGGCTACACCTTC.

V and J are TRBV9 and TRBJ2-3; TRBD2 aligns across 9 bases. The CDR3 has 16 amino acids. Germline CDR1 and CDR2: SGDLS and YYNGEE. Unmatched junction bases numbered 5, after V lost 0 bases and J lost 3 bases. The chain's CDR3 is CASSVVPAGGTDTQYF. CDR3 in DNA: TGTGCCAGCAGCGTAGTACCAGCGGGGGGAACAGATACGCAGTATTTT.

This chain uses TRBV30 with TRBJ1-3; D is unclear. Germline V gene sequence: CDR1 GTSNPN, CDR2 SVGIG (reference sequence). Trimming pared 0 bases from V and 0 bases from J, leaving 6 bases between. The length of the CDR3 is 14 residues. This CDR3 is CAWSVGYSGNTIYF. In DNA form, the CDR3 reads TGTGCCTGGAGTGTCGGGTACTCTGGAAACACCATATATTTT.

This chain connects TRBV19 to TRBJ2-2, with 8 bases lining up with TRBD1. Germline CDR1 reads LNHDA; CDR2 reads SQIVND (reference sequence). With 5 bases clipped from V and 7 bases from J, the junction kept 6 bases outside the gene matches. CDR3 length: 14 residues. The CDR3 is CASSSDRGNGELFF. The DNA for the CDR3 is TGTGCCAGTAGTTCAGACAGGGGAAACGGGGAGCTGTTTTTT.

The chain links TRBV29-1 to TRBJ1-2; D unclear. Trimming stripped 4 bases from V and 0 bases from J, with 6 bases between. Germline V gene sequence: CDR1 SQVTM, CDR2 ANQGSEA. The CDR3 runs to 12 residues. DNA for the CDR3: TGCAGCGTTGCTCCGTCTAACTATGGCTACACCTTC. Translated, it gives CSVAPSNYGYTF. Together with reference TRBV29-1 and TRBJ1-2, the CDR3 gives the full variable domain: SAVISQKPSRDICQRGTSLTIQCQVDSQVTMMFWYRQQPGQSLTLIATANQGSEATYESGFVIDKFPISRPNLTFSTLTVSNMSPEDSSIYLCSVAPSNYGYTFGSGTRLTVV.

This sequence joins TRBV5-4 and TRBJ1-1; perhaps TRBD1 as D (6 bases). Germline CDR1 reads SGHNT; CDR2 reads YYREEE (reference sequence). V was shortened by 3 bases and J by 7 bases, with 10 bases between the two germline ends. The CDR3 is made up of 12 amino acids. CDR3 loop: CASSSQDSEAFF. CDR3 DNA: TGTGCCAGCAGCTCTCAGGACAGTGAAGCTTTCTTT.

The count of this clone is one. V is TRBV30 and J is TRBJ2-5, with D perhaps matching TRBD2 (5 bases). Looked up from germline, CDR1 is GTSNPN and CDR2 is SVGIG (reference sequence). The CDR3 has 15 residues. Trimming shortened V by 6 bases and J by 2 bases, and 19 bases separated the two germline ends. CDR3 DNA sequence: TGTGCCTGTACCCGGCGGGCGGAGACACAAGAGACCCAGTACTTC. This sequence encodes CACTRRAETQETQYF.

V usage is TRBV6-6 and J usage is TRBJ2-4; 10 bases match TRBD1. CDR3 length: 15 residues. Germline CDR1 is MNHNY and CDR2 is SVGAGI (reference sequence). V trimming: 5 bases; J trimming: 6 bases; junction bases outside the gene matches: 7. The CDR3 bases are TGTGCCAGCAGTCCACCGGGACAGGGGTCAAACATTCAGTACTTC. Its translation is CASSPPGQGSNIQYF.

The J gene is TRBJ2-2, the V gene TRBV5-1; 8 bases align to TRBD1. The CDR3 has 17 residues. Germline assignment: CDR1 SGHRS and CDR2 YFSETQ. The ends lost 1 base at V and 0 bases at J; junction bases unmatched: 5. In nucleotides, the CDR3 is TGCGCCAGCAGCTTGTTCCCGGACAGGGCGAACACCGGGGAGCTGTTTTTT. Its protein product is CASSLFPDRANTGELFF.

On this clone itself: At one end the junction does not follow the germline gene, possibly because of a read error. The chain uses TRBV7-9 and TRBJ1-2, with 9 bases that match TRBD1. The germline gives CDR1 SEHNR, CDR2 FQNEAQ (reference sequence). The CDR3 covers 16 residues. The CDR3 DNA reads as TGTTCCAGCAGCCCTACCCAACAGGGGGCGGTTCAAGGCTACACCTTC. Its protein product is CSSSPTQQGAVQGYTF.

The chain uses TRBV6-5 and TRBJ1-6; 9 bases fit TRBD1. The V segment lost 0 bases and the J segment 14 bases; nucleotides outside the gene matches: 8. The CDR3 sequence is 15 residues long. Looked up from germline, CDR1 is MNHEY and CDR2 is SVGAGI. The chain's CDR3 is CASSYSGQGHQTLHF. CDR3 DNA: TGTGCCAGCAGTTACTCGGGACAGGGCCATCAGACCCTCCACTTT.

This clone was found a few times. V usage is TRBV6-5 and J usage is TRBJ2-1; tentative D call: TRBD2 (5 bases). V shed 6 bases and J shed 3 bases, with 15 bases lying between them. CDR1 and CDR2 (germline): MNHEY, SVGAGI. CDR3 length: 15 residues. The CDR3 nucleotides are TGTGCCAGCAGACCCCGGACTCTCAACTACAATGAGCAGTTCTTC. Translating it yields CASRPRTLNYNEQFF.

The chain uses TRBV6-5 and TRBJ1-2; maybe TRBD1 (5 bases). V was cut by 7 bases and J by 5 bases, with 11 bases left in between. Germline V gene sequence: CDR1 MNHEY, CDR2 SVGAGI. The CDR3 loop spans 12 amino acids. For the CDR3, the DNA is TGTGCCAGCATGTCCGGGGGGTATGGCTACACCTTC. Amino acids: CASMSGGYGYTF.

This chain's CDR3 is CASSYVDRESEAFF. The CDR3 DNA follows: TGTGCCAGTAGTTACGTGGACAGGGAGTCTGAAGCTTTCTTT. This chain links TRBV19 with TRBJ1-1, with 8 bases aligning to TRBD1. Germline assignment: CDR1 LNHDA and CDR2 SQIVND (reference sequence). Trimming cost V 5 bases and J 6 bases; bases outside gene matches: 8. CDR3 length equals 14 residues.

The chain uses TRBV4-1 and TRBJ1-1; 8 bases line up with TRBD1. The CDR3 loop spans 14 amino acids. Germline loops: CDR1 MGHRA, CDR2 YSYEKL. Trimming took 1 base from V and 7 from J; bases not matched to a gene: 5. The CDR3: CASSQVNRGFEAFF. The CDR3, as DNA: TGCGCCAGCAGCCAAGTCAACAGGGGGTTTGAAGCTTTCTTT.

This chain joins TRBV11-2 and TRBJ2-2; 7 nucleotides match TRBD2. Trimming at V came to 4 bases and at J to 0 bases, leaving 5 bases not matched to a gene. The germline gives CDR1 SGHAT, CDR2 FQNNGV. The CDR3 contains 16 residues. Here the CDR3 DNA reads TGTGCCAGCAGCTACCTTGGACTAGCGAACACCGGGGAGCTGTTTTTT. As protein: CASSYLGLANTGELFF.

This rearrangement joins TRBV27 to TRBJ1-1; 8 bases map to TRBD1. After removal of 2 bases from V and 0 bases from J, the junction contained 8 bases not matched to a gene. This CDR3 spans 17 amino acids. The V gene's germline CDR1 is MNHEY and CDR2 SMNVEV (reference sequence). As DNA, the CDR3 is TGTGCCAGCAGTTTAACCCCAGAGGACAGGGTGAACACTGAAGCTTTCTTT. Encoded protein: CASSLTPEDRVNTEAFF.

With respect to this clone: The junction departs from the called germline gene at one end, perhaps through a read error. Other DNA sequences in this sample translate to the same CDR3. V gene TRBV6-4 combines with J gene TRBJ1-6, with no clear D. Germline V gene data show CDR1 as MRHNA and CDR2 as SNTAGT. The length of the CDR3 is 13 residues. The DNA for the CDR3 is TGTGCCAGCAGTGATAACGGGGATTCCCCCCTCCACTTT. This translates into CASSDNGDSPLHF.

J is TRBJ1-1 and V is TRBV6-4; no definite D call. The ends were cut back, 7 bases at V and 8 bases at J, with 8 bases in the middle. Germline V gene sequence: CDR1 MRHNA, CDR2 SNTAGT. This CDR3 region has 10 residues. DNA for the CDR3: TGTGCCAGCAATTACAGAGAAGCTTTCTTT. This translates into CASNYREAFF.

The chain combines TRBV2 with TRBJ2-1; possibly TRBD2 for D (6 bases). CDR1 is SNHLY and CDR2 is FYNNEI in the germline V gene. The ends were cut back, 4 bases at V and 4 bases at J, with 14 bases in the middle. The CDR3 contains 15 residues. This chain's CDR3 is CASSAQEGGYNEQFF. Written as DNA, the CDR3 is TGTGCCAGCAGTGCACAGGAGGGTGGATACAATGAGCAGTTCTTC. Combining the CDR3 with reference TRBV2 and TRBJ2-1 gives the whole variable domain EPEVTQTPSHQVTQMGQEVILRCVPISNHLYFYWYRQILGQKVEFLVSFYNNEISEKSEIFDDQFSVERPDGSNFTLKIRSTKLEDSAMYFCASSAQEGGYNEQFFGPGTRLTVL.

This chain joins TRBV28 and TRBJ2-5, with D tentatively TRBD2 (6 bases). There are 17 residues in the CDR3. CDR1 is MDHEN and CDR2 is SYDVKM in the germline V gene. Trimming pared 3 bases from V and 2 bases from J, leaving 19 bases between. DNA of the CDR3: TGTGCCAGCAGTTTGGAAGGTGGGGGGTGGTTACAAGAGACCCAGTACTTC. Its translation: CASSLEGGGWLQETQYF. Combining the CDR3 with reference TRBV28 and TRBJ2-5 gives the whole variable domain DVKVTQSSRYLVKRTGEKVFLECVQDMDHENMFWYRQDPGLGLRLIYFSYDVKMKEKGDIPEGYSVSREKKERFSLILESASTNQTSMYLCASSLEGGGWLQETQYFGPGTRLLVL.

The chain links TRBV11-2 to TRBJ2-5; 8 bases are a match to TRBD1. Per germline, CDR1 SGHAT and CDR2 FQNNGV. The CDR3 is made up of 16 amino acids. The V segment lost 4 bases and the J segment 1 base; nucleotides outside the gene matches: 8. CDR3 DNA: TGTGCCAGCAGCTCCCCGACCAGGGGGCTCCAAGAGACCCAGTACTTC. Translation gives CASSSPTRGLQETQYF.

This rearrangement joins TRBV6-6 to TRBJ2-5; TRBD1 is a possible D gene (6 bases). Deletions cut 4 bases from V and 5 bases from J, with 11 bases between. The germline CDR1 and CDR2 sequences are MNHNY and SVGAGI (reference sequence). CDR3 length: 13 amino acids. CDR3 sequence reads: CASSWGQRETQYF. Written as DNA, the CDR3 is TGTGCCAGCAGTTGGGGACAACGGGAGACCCAGTACTTC.

The chain joins TRBV7-7 to TRBJ2-5, with 7 bases matching TRBD1. CDR3 length: 17 residues. Trimming cost V 6 bases and J 5 bases; bases outside gene matches: 18. CDR1 SSHAT and CDR2 FNYEAQ come from the germline V gene (reference sequence). CDR3 loop: CASRRKDRVNCSETQYF. In DNA, the CDR3 is TGTGCCAGCAGGCGGAAAGACAGGGTCAATTGTTCTGAGACCCAGTACTTC. Looking up the rest from reference TRBV7-7 and TRBJ2-5 gives the full variable domain: GAGVSQSPRYKVTKRGQDVTLRCDPISSHATLYWYQQALGQGPEFLTYFNYEAQPDKSGLPSDRFSAERPEGSISTLTIQRTEQRDSAMYRCASRRKDRVNCSETQYFGPGTRLLVL.